This entry describes one TCR beta chain. The antigen remains undetermined. Germline CDR1 and CDR2: KGHSH and LQKENI. This CDR3 has 18 amino acids. With UMIs, 5'RACE template switching was used to make TCR beta cDNA. TCRdb re-analyzed the 5' RACE reads; it lists each CDR3 protein once, without DNA. This sample's table reports roughly 15,000 distinct CDR3 sequences. This sample was taken from a study of T cells expressing NK-cell markers. About the study: The eight sequenced donors comprised seven who were HCMV-seropositive and one who was seronegative.

Study findings and constraints: In about six donors, dominant NKG2C+ clonotypes were roughly 1.0-7.0% of CD8+ T cells. Also leading the CD3+CD56-NKG2C+ fraction in a handful of donors were these clonotypes.

This sequence was found in a man aged 18 to 69 in good health. Sample: blood T cells: a sorted CD56 or NKG2C T cell subset, CD4+ or CD8+ T cells, or bulk PBMC T cells (not recorded which). The rearrangement joins TRBV18 to TRBJ2-7. CDR3 protein: CASSPPFLVRTGPYEQYF.